The rows below give T cell receptor beta chains drawn from one sample of a study of CD8 T cells in ankylosing spondylitis. TCRdb independently ran MiXCR on the 5' RACE reads; one entry per CDR3 protein. The repertoire holds approximately 100,000 distinct CDR3 sequences, with over 6.5% as singletons. Sequencing was performed on blood, either unsorted or a sorted T cell fraction (not recorded which). These receptors all stem from a male donor with ankylosing spondylitis or in good health (not recorded which). Each CDR3 is given without its conserved first and last residue. A D gene is named only where the DNA matches it firmly.

D	J	V	CDR3
NA	TRBJ2-3	TRBV6-2/TRBV6-3	ASSYGSTDTQY
TRBD1	TRBJ1-2	TRBV20-1	SARGAGGTYGYT
NA	TRBJ2-5	TRBV18	ASSPTLETQY
NA	TRBJ2-2	TRBV27	ASSPDGLTANTGELF
TRBD2	TRBJ2-7	TRBV11-2	ASSLDREGRYEQY
TRBD2	TRBJ2-3	TRBV5-1	ASSLALSGRAQAPTDTQY
NA	TRBJ1-2	TRBV10-3	AIGGAGANNYGYT
NA	TRBJ2-1	TRBV19	ASSIRGAYNEQF
NA	TRBJ1-6	TRBV12-3/TRBV12-4	ASSSGSSPLH
TRBD1	TRBJ2-7	TRBV9	ASSVDPATGAY
NA	TRBJ2-5	TRBV7-2	ASSLVGSGTQY
NA	TRBJ2-7	TRBV20-1	SASPPGPSYEQY
NA	TRBJ2-7	TRBV29-1	SVVGGATYEQY
NA	TRBJ2-7	TRBV12-3/TRBV12-4	ASSAGQPYEQY
NA	TRBJ1-4	TRBV2	ASSEGAPVKLF
TRBD2	TRBJ2-5	TRBV4-3	ASSPHMGLGGQETQY
NA	TRBJ2-1	TRBV7-8	ASSFRTALSNEQF
TRBD1	TRBJ1-5	TRBV5-1	ASSLAPLQGGNQPQH
TRBD2	TRBJ2-1	TRBV10-3	AISPTGLAGYEQF
TRBD2	TRBJ2-1	TRBV9	ASSDSLAGYNEQF
NA	TRBJ1-1	TRBV7-2	ASSPQTGPRGPAF
TRBD1	TRBJ1-5	TRBV7-2	ASSLRDRVNQPQH
TRBD1	TRBJ1-1	TRBV19	ATGDSLNTEAF
NA	TRBJ1-2	TRBV12-3/TRBV12-4	ASSLRGDHGYT
TRBD1	TRBJ1-5	TRBV29-1	SVGTADQPQH
TRBD1	TRBJ1-4	TRBV2	ASSEEGQGPEKLF
NA	TRBJ2-7	TRBV20-1	SARGQREIHEQY
TRBD1	TRBJ2-3	TRBV25-1	ASRGDRAGTDTQY
NA	TRBJ2-7	TRBV4-3	ASSQVFRGGGSYEQY
NA	TRBJ2-5	TRBV5-4	ASSGRTLQETQY
NA	TRBJ1-2	TRBV7-2	ASSPLQVTIGYT
NA	TRBJ1-5	TRBV12-5	ASGSPGLQPQH
NA	TRBJ1-2	TRBV7-6	ASSLVAGEGYT
NA	TRBJ2-1	TRBV4-2	ASSQGQINEQF
NA	TRBJ2-1	TRBV5-1	ASSPDPPRDNNEQF